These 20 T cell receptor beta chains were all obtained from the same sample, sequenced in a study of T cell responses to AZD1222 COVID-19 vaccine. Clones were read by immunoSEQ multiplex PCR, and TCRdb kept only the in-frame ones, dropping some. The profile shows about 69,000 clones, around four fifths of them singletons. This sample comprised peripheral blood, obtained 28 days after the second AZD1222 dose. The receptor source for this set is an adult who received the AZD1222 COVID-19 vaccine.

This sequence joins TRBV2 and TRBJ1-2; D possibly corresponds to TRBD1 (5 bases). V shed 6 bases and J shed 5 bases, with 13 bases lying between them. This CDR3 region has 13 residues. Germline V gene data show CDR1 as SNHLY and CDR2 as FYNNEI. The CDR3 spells CASRGVLVYGYTF. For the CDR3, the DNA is TGTGCCAGCAGGGGGGTCTTGGTTTATGGCTACACCTTC.

In nucleotides, the CDR3 is TGCGCCAGCAGCTTGGGCCCGGGACAAGGCTACACCTTC. Translation gives CASSLGPGQGYTF. The rearrangement joins TRBV5-1 to TRBJ1-2; D possibly corresponds to TRBD1 (6 bases). This CDR3 is built from 13 residues. Between the trimmed V and J ends, which lost 0 bases and 8 bases, there was a span of 11 bases. Germline assignment: CDR1 SGHRS and CDR2 YFSETQ. Combining the CDR3 with reference TRBV5-1 and TRBJ1-2 gives the whole variable domain KAGVTQTPRYLIKTRGQQVTLSCSPISGHRSVSWYQQTPGQGLQFLFEYFSETQRNKGNFPGRFSGRQFSNSRSEMNVSTLELGDSALYLCASSLGPGQGYTFGSGTRLTVV.

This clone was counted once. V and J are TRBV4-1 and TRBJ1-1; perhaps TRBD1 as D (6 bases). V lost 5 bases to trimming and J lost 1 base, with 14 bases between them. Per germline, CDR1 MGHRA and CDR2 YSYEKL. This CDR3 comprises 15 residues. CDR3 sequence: CASSETGGSNTEAFF. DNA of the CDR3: TGCGCCAGCAGCGAGACAGGAGGGTCGAACACTGAAGCTTTCTTT.

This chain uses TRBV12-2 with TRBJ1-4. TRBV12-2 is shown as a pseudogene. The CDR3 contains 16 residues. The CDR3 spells CASRLRGVATNEKLFF. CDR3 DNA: TGTGCAAGTCGCCTAAGGGGAGTAGCAACTAATGAAAAACTGTTTTTT.

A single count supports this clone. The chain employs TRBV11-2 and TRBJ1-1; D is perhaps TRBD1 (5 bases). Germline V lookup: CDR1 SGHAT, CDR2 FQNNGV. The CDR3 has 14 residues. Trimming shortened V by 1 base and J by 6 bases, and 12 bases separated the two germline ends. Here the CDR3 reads CASSLGGREAEAFF. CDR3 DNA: TGTGCCAGCAGCTTAGGGGGCAGGGAGGCTGAAGCTTTCTTT.

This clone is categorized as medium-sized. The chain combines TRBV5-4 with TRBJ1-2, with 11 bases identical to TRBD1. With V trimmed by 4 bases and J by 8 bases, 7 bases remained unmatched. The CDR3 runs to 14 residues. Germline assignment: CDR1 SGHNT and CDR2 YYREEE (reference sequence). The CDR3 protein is CASSPGQGAGGYTF. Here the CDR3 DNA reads TGTGCCAGCAGCCCTGGACAGGGGGCGGGCGGCTACACCTTC.

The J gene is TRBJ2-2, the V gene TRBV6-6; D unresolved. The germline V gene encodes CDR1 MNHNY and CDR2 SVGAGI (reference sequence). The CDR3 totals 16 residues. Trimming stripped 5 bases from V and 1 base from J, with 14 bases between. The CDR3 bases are TGTGCCAGCAGTCGACCGAGACGGATGAACACCGGGGAGCTGTTTTTT. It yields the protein CASSRPRRMNTGELFF.

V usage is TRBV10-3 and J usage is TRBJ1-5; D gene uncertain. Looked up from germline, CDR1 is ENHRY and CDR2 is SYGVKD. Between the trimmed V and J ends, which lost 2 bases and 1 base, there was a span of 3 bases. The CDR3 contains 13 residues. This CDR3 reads CAISEISNQPQHF. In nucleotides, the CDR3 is TGTGCCATCAGTGAGATAAGCAATCAGCCCCAGCATTTT.

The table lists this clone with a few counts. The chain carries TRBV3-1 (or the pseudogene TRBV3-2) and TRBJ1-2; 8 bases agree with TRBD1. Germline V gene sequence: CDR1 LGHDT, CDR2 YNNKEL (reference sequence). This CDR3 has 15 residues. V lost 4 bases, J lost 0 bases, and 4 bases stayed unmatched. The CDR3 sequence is CASSPRQGPNYGYTF. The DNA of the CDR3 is TGTGCCAGCAGCCCGAGACAGGGGCCTAACTATGGCTACACCTTC.

CDR3 coding DNA: TGTGCCAGCAGCTTGGGAGGACGGGCAACTAATGAAAAACTGTTTTTT. Translated: CASSLGGRATNEKLFF. The V gene is TRBV7-9, the J gene TRBJ1-4, with unresolved D. Trimming stripped 3 bases from V and 0 bases from J, with 11 bases between. The CDR3 contains 16 residues. Germline CDR1 SEHNR, CDR2 FQNEAQ (reference sequence).

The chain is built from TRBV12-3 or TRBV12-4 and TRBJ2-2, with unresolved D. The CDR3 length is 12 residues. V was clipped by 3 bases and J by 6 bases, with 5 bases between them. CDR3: CASSFSAGELFF. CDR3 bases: TGTGCCAGCAGTTTTTCGGCCGGGGAGCTGTTTTTT.

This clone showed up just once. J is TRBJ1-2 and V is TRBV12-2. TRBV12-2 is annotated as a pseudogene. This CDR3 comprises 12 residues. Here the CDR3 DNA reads TGTGCAAGTCGCCCGCGACCTTACGGCTACACCTTC. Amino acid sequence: CASRPRPYGYTF.

The CDR3 DNA is TGTGCCAGCAGCCAGGGGGTAAGCACTGAAGCTTTCTTT. It is translated as CASSQGVSTEAFF. The chain uses TRBV14 and TRBJ1-1; D is perhaps TRBD1 (5 bases). Germline-derived CDR1 and CDR2 are SGHDN and FVKESK. The CDR3 is 13 amino acids. V was cut by 3 bases and J by 4 bases, with 9 bases left in between.

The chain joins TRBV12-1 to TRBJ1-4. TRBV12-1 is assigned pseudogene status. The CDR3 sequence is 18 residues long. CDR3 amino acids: CASSPWVVSGIINEKLFF. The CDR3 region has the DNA TGTGCCAGCAGCCCTTGGGTCGTCTCGGGGATAATAAATGAAAAACTGTTTTTT.

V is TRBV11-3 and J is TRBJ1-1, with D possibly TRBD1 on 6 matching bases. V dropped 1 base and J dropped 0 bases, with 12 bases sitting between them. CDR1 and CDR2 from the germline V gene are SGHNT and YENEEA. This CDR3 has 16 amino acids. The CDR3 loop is CASSLALQGLNTEAFF. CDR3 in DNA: TGTGCCAGCAGCTTAGCCCTACAGGGATTGAACACTGAAGCTTTCTTT.

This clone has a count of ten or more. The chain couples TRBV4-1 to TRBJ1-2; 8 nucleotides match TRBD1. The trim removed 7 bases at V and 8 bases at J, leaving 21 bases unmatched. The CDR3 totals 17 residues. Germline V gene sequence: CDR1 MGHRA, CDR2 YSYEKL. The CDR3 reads CASTPTPLSGGEGGYTF. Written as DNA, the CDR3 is TGCGCCAGCACCCCCACCCCTCTCTCAGGGGGCGAGGGAGGCTACACCTTC.

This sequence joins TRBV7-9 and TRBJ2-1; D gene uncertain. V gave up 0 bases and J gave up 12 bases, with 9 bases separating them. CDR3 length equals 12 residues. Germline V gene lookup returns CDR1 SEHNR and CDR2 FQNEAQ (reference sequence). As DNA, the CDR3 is TGTGCCAGCAGCTTAGCGGAAATCATGCAGTTCTTC. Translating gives CASSLAEIMQFF.

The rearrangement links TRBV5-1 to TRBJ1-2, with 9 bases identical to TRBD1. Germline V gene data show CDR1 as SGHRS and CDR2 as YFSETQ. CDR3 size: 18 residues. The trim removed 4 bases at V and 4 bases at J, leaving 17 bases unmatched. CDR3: CASSTGTGYHVSSYGYTF. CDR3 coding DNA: TGCGCCAGCAGCACCGGGACAGGGTATCATGTATCGAGCTATGGCTACACCTTC.

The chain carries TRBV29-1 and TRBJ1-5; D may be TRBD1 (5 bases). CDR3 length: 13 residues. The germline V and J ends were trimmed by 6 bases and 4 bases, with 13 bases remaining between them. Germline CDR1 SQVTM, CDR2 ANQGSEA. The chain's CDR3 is CSVGEGWNQPQHF. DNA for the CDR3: TGCAGCGTGGGGGAGGGTTGGAATCAGCCCCAGCATTTT. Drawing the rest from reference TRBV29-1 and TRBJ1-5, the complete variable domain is SAVISQKPSRDICQRGTSLTIQCQVDSQVTMMFWYRQQPGQSLTLIATANQGSEATYESGFVIDKFPISRPNLTFSTLTVSNMSPEDSSIYLCSVGEGWNQPQHFGDGTRLSIL.

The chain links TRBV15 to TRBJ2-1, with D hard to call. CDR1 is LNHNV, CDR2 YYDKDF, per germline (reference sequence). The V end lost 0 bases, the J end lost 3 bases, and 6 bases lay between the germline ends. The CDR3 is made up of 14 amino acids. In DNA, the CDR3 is TGTGCCACCAGCAGAGATCGGATCTACAATGAGCAGTTCTTC. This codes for CATSRDRIYNEQFF.